The entry below gives a single TCR beta chain sequence along with its context. Its antigen is unidentified. It was second doses at about 4 or about 12 weeks that were pooled. This entry is derived from a study of T cell responses to AZD1222 COVID-19 vaccine. Here immunoSEQ multiplex PCR was the method, and the copy in TCRdb shows in-frame clones only, minus some. The data hold roughly 150,000 clones, with about 89% observed a single time. Notes on the study in general: Among those given AZD1222, only five to seven were seropositive at baseline. A mostly white British donor set with more females was recruited, and clonal diversity was possibly underestimated. The span of vaccine-associated CD4 TCRs extended across spike, with dominance at 160-218 and 743-854.

V dropped 6 bases and J dropped 4 bases, with 10 bases sitting between them. Germline CDR1 and CDR2: LNHDA and SQIVND (reference sequence). The CDR3 contains 13 residues. The sequencing here drew on peripheral blood, taken 28 days after the second AZD1222 dose. The chain combines TRBV19 with TRBJ1-3; D not certain. The origin of this receptor is an adult who received the AZD1222 COVID-19 vaccine. The CDR3 loop reads CASRMDGGNTIYF. The CDR3 DNA reads TGTGCCAGTAGGATGGACGGAGGAAACACCATATATTTT.